This entry is about one TCR beta chain. What it recognizes is unknown. The data originate from a study of cytomegalovirus exposure and HLA in healthy donors. Study conclusions and caveats: In a later analysis, TCR beta V- and J-gene trimming was associated with a missense DCLRE1C variant.

With 60 Vbeta and 13 Jbeta primers, the PCR was carried out. The repertoire was sequenced with immunoSEQ multiplex PCR; TCRdb's copy has only in-frame clones and lacks some. The sample includes under 200,000 clones, 75% to 90% of them seen just once. Trimming cost V 0 bases and J 5 bases, with 11 bases left between them. The CDR3 runs 14 residues. In germline, CDR1 is MNHEY, CDR2 SMNVEV (reference sequence). This receptor was identified in a woman younger than 45 in good health and CMV-seronegative. This chain uses TRBV27 with TRBJ2-7, with D possibly being TRBD1 (6 bases). The material sequenced was PBMCs. CDR3: CASSLSDSGDEQYF. CDR3 coding DNA: TGTGCCAGCAGTTTATCGGACAGTGGCGACGAGCAGTACTTC.